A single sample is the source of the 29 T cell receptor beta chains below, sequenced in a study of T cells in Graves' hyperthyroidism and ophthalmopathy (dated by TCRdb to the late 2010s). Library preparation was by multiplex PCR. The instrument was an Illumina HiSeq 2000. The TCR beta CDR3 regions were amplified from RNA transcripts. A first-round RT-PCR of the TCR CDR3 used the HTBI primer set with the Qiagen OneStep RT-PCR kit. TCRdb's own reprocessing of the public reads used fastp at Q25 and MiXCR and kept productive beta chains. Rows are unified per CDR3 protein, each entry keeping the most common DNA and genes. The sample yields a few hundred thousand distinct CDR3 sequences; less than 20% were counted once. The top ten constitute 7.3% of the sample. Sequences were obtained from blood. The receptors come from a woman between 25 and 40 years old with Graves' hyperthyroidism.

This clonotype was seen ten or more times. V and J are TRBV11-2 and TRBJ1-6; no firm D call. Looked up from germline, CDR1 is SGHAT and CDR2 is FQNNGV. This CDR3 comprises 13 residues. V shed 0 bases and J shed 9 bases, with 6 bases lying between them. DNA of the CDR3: TGTGCCAGCAGCTTAGAGGATTTTTCACCCCTCCACTTT. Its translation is CASSLEDFSPLHF.

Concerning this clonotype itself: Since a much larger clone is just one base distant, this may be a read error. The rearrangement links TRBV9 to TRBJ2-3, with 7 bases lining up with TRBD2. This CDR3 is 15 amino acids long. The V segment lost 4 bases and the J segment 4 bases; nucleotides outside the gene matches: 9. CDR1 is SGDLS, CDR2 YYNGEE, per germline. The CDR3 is CASSSRREGSDTQYF. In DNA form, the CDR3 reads TGTGCCAGCAGCTCAAGGAGGGAGGGCTCAGATACGCAGTATTTT.

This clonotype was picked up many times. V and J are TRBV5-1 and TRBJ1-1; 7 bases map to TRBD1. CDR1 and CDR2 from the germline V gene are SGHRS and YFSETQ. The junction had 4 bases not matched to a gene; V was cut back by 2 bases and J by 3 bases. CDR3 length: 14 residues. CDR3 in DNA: TGCGCCAGCAGCTTTAAGGGGGCGGACACTGAAGCTTTCTTT. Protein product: CASSFKGADTEAFF.

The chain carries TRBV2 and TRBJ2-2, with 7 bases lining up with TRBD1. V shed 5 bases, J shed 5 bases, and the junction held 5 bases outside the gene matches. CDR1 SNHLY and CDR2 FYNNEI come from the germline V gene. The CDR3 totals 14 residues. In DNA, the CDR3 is TGTGCCAGCAGTATAAACAGGGGAACCGGGGAGCTGTTTTTT. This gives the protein CASSINRGTGELFF.

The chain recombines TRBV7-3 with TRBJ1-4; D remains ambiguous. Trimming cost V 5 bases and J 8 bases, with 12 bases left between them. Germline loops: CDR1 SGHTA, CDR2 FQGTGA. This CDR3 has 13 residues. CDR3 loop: CASSPSGGEKLFF. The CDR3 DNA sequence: TGTGCCAGCAGCCCTTCGGGTGGAGAAAAACTGTTTTTT.

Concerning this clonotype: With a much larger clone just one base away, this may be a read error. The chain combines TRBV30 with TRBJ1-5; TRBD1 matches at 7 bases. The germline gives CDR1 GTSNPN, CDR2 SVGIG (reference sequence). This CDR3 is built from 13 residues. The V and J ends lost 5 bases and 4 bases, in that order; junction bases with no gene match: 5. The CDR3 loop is CAWRTGENQPQHF. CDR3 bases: TGTGCCTGGCGTACAGGGGAGAATCAGCCCCAGCATTTT.

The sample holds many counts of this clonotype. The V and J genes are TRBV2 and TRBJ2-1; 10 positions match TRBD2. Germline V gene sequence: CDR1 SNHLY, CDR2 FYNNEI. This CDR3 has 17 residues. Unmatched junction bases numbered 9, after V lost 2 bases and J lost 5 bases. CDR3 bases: TGTGCCAGCAGTGAATCCCTGCTAGCGGGAGTTCACAATGAGCAGTTCTTC. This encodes CASSESLLAGVHNEQFF.

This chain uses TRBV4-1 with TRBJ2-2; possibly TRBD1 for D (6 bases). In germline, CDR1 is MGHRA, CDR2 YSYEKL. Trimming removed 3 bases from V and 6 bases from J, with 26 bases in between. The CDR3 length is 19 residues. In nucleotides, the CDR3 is TGCGCCAGCAGCCAGTCTACAGGGTCCTACAGCACGTTAGCCGGGGAGCTGTTTTTT. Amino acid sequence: CASSQSTGSYSTLAGELFF.

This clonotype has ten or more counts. The DNA for the CDR3 is TGTGCCAGCAGCCACAGGGTGTTTTCTACTGAAGCTTTCTTT. This sequence encodes CASSHRVFSTEAFF. V usage is TRBV11-1 and J usage is TRBJ1-1; the D gene is possibly TRBD1 (6 bases). V was shortened by 5 bases and J by 5 bases, with 15 bases between the two germline ends. CDR3 size: 14 residues. Germline values: CDR1 SGHAT, CDR2 FQDESV (reference sequence).

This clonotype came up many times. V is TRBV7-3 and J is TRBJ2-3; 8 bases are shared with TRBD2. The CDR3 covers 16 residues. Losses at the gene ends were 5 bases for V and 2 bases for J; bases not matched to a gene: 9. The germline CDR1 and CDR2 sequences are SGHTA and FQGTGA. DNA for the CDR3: TGTGCCAGCAGCCCCTCGTCGGGAGGGTTCACAGATACGCAGTATTTT. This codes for CASSPSSGGFTDTQYF.

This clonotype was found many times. The chain's CDR3 is CASSLGEGYEQYF. CDR3 sequence (DNA): TGTGCCAGCAGCTTAGGAGAGGGCTACGAGCAGTACTTC. This sequence joins TRBV7-2 and TRBJ2-7; tentative D call: TRBD2 (5 bases). Between the trimmed V and J ends, which lost 1 base and 3 bases, there was a span of 7 bases. This CDR3 contains 13 residues. In germline, CDR1 is SGHTA, CDR2 FQGNSA.

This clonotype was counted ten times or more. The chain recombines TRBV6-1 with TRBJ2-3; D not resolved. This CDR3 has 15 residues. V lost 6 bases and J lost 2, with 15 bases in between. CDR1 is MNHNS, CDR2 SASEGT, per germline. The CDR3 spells CASRSTAAHTDTQYF. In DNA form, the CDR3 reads TGTGCCAGCAGGAGTACGGCGGCCCACACAGATACGCAGTATTTT.

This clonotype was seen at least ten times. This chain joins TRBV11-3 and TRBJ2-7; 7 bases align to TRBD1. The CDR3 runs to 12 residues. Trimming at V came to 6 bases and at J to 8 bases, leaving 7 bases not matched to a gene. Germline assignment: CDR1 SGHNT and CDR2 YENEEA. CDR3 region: CASSRQGDQQYF. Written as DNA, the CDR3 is TGTGCCAGCAGTCGACAGGGCGACCAGCAGTACTTC.

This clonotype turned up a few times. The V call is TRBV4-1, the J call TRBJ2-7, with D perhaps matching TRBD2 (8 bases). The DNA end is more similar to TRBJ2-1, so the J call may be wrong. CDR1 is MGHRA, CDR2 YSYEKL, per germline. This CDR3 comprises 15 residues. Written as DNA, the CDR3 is TGCGCCAGCAGCTACGGGGGGGACAGTTCTTACGAGCAGTTCTTC. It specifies CASSYGGDSSYEQFF.

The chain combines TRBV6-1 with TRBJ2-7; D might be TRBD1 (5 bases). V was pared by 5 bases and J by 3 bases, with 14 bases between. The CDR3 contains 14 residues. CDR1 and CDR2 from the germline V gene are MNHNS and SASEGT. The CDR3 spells CASSYPGSGYEQYF. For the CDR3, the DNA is TGTGCCAGCAGTTACCCAGGGTCTGGCTACGAGCAGTACTTC.

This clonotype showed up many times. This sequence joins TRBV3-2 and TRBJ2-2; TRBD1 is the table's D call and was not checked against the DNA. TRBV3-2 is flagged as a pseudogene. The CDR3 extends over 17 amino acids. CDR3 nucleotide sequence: TGTGCCAGCAGCCCAACGCGGACAGGGGGCATCACCGGGGAGCTGTTTTTT. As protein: CASSPTRTGGITGELFF.

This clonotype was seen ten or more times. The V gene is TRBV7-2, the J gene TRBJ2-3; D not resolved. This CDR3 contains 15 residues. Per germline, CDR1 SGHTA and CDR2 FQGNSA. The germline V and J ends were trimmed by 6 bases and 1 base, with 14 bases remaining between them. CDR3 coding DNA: TGTGCCAGCAGTGTTAGGGCCTCCGGCACAGATACGCAGTATTTT. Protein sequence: CASSVRASGTDTQYF. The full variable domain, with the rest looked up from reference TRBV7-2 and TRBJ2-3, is GAGVSQSPSNKVTEKGKDVELRCDPISGHTALYWYRQSLGQGLEFLIYFQGNSAPDKSGLPSDRFSAERTGGSVSTLTIQRTQQEDSAVYLCASSVRASGTDTQYFGPGTRLTVL.

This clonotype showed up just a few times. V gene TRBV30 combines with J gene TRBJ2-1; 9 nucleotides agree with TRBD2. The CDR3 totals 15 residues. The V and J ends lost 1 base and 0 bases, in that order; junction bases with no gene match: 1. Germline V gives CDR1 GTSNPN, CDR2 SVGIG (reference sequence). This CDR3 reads CAWSGSGSSYNEQFF. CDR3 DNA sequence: TGTGCCTGGAGTGGTAGCGGGAGCTCCTACAATGAGCAGTTCTTC.

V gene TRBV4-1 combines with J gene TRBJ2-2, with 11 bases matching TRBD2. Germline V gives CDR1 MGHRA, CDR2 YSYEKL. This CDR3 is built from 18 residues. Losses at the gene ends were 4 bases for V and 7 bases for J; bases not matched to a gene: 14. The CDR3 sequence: CASSPFLVSGRADGELFF. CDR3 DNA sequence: TGCGCCAGCAGCCCCTTTTTAGTTAGCGGGAGGGCCGACGGGGAGCTGTTTTTT.

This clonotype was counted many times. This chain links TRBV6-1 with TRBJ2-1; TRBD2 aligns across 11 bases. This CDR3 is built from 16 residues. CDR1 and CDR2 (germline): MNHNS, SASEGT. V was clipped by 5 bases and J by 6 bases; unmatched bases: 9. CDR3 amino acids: CASSPPGLAEINEQFF. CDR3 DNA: TGTGCCAGCAGTCCCCCGGGACTAGCGGAGATCAATGAGCAGTTCTTC.

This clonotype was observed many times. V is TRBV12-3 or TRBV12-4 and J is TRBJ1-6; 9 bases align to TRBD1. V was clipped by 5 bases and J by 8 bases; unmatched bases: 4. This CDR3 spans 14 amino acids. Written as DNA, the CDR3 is TGTGCCAGCAGTCCTGGACAGGGGCATTCACCCCTCCACTTT. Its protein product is CASSPGQGHSPLHF.

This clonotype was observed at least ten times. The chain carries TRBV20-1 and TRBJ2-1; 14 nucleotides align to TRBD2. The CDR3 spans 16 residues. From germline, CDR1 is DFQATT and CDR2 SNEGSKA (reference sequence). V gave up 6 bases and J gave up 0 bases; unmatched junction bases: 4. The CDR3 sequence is CSARTSGGSSYNEQFF. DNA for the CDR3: TGCAGTGCCAGGACTAGCGGGGGGAGCTCCTACAATGAGCAGTTCTTC.

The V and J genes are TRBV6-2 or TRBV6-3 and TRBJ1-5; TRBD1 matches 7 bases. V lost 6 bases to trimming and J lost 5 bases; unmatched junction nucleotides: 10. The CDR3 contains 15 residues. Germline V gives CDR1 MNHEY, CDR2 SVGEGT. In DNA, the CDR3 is TGTGCCAGCAGGATCATCACAGGGGCCCATCAGCCCCAGCATTTT. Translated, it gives CASRIITGAHQPQHF.

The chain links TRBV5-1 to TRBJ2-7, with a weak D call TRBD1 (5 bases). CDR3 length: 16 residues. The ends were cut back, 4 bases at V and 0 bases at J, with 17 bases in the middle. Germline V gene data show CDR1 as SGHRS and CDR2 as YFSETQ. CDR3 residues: CASSPSGWTTSYEQYF. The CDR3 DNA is TGCGCCAGCAGCCCCTCCGGCTGGACAACCTCCTACGAGCAGTACTTC.

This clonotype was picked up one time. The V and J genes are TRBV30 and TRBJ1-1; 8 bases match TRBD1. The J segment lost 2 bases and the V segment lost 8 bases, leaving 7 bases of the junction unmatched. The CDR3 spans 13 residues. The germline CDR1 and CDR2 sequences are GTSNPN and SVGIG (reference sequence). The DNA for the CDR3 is TGTGCCGGGAAGACAGGGGCAAACACTGAAGCTTTCTTT. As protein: CAGKTGANTEAFF.

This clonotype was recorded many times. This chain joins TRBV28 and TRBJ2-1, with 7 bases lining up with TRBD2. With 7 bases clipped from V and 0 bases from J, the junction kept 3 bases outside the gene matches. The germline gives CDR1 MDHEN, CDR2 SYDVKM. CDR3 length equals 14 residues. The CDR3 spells CASIWGGSYNEQFF. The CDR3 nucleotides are TGTGCCAGCATCTGGGGGGGCTCCTACAATGAGCAGTTCTTC.

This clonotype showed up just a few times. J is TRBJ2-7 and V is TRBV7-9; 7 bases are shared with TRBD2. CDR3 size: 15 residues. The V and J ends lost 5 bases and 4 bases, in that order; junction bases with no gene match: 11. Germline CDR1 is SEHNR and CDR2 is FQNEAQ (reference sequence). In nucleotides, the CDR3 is TGTGCCAGCAGCCCCCCCGGGGCGGGAGTTTACGAGCAGTACTTC. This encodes CASSPPGAGVYEQYF.

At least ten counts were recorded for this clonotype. In DNA form, the CDR3 reads TGTGCCATCAGCGGGACCGAAATGAACACTGAAGCTTTCTTT. Amino acid sequence: CAISGTEMNTEAFF. The gene calls are TRBV10-3 and TRBJ1-1; the D gene is possibly TRBD1 (5 bases). The germline V gene has CDR1 ENHRY and CDR2 SYGVKD. V dropped 6 bases and J dropped 0 bases, with 11 bases sitting between them. This CDR3 is built from 14 residues.

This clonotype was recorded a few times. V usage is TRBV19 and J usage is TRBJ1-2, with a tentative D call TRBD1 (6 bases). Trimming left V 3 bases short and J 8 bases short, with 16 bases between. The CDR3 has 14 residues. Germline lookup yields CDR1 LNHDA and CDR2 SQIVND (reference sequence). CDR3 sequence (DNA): TGTGCCAGTAGTATTCGTCAGGACAGTAGGGGCTACACCTTC. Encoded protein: CASSIRQDSRGYTF.